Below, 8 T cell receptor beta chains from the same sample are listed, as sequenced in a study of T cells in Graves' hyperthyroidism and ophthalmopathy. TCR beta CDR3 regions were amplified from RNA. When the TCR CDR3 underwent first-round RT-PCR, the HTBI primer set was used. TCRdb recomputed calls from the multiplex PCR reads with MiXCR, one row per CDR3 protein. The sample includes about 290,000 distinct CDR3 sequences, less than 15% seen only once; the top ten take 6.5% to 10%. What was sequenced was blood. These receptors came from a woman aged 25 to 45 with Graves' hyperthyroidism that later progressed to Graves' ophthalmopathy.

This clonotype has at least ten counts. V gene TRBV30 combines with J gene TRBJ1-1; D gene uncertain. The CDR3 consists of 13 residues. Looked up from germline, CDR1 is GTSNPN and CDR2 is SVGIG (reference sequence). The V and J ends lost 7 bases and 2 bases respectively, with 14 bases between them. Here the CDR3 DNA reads TGTGCCTTCGCATCAAACAGCAACACTGAAGCTTTCTTT. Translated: CAFASNSNTEAFF.

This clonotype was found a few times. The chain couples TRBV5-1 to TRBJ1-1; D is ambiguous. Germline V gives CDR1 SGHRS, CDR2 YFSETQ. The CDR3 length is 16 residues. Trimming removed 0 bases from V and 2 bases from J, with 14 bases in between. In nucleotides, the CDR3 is TGCGCCAGCAGCTTGGCCAGCTCAACTACTAACACTGAAGCTTTCTTT. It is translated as CASSLASSTTNTEAFF.

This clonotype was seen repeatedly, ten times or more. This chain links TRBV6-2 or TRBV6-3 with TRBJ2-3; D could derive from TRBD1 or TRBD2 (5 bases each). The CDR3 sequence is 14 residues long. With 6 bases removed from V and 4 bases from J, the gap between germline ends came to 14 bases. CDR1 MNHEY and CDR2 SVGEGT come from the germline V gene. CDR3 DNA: TGTGCCAGCAGCAATTCTTGGGGGTCAGATACGCAGTATTTT. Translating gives CASSNSWGSDTQYF.

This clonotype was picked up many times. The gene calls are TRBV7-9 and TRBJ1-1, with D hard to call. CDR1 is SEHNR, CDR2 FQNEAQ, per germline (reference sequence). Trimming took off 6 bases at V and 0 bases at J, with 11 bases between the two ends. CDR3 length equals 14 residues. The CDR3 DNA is TGTGCCAGCAGTTATCCCCTCATGAACACTGAAGCTTTCTTT. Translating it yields CASSYPLMNTEAFF.

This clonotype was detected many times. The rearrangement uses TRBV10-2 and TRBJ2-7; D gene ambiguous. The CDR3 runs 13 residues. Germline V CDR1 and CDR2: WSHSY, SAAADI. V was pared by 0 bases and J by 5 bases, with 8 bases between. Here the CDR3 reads CASSESAGHEQYF. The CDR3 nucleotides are TGCGCCAGCAGTGAGTCGGCCGGGCACGAGCAGTACTTC.

CDR3 coding DNA: TGCGCCAGCAGCTGGCTAGCGGGGGCCCACGAGCAGTACTTC. Translating gives CASSWLAGAHEQYF. The J gene is TRBJ2-7, the V gene TRBV5-1, with 10 bases matching TRBD2. Germline CDR1 reads SGHRS; CDR2 reads YFSETQ. J gave up 5 bases and V 3 bases, and 5 bases lay outside the gene matches. CDR3 length: 14 amino acids.

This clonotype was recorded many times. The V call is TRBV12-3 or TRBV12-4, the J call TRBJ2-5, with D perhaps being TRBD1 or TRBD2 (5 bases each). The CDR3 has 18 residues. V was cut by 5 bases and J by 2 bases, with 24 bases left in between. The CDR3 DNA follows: TGTGCCAGCAGTAGGGACGAATTAATTCCGGTCGAGCAAGAGACCCAGTACTTC. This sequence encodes CASSRDELIPVEQETQYF.

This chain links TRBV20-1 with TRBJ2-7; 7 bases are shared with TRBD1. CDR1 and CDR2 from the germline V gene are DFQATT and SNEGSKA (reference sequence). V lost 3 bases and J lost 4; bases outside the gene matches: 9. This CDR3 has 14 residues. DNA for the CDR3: TGCAGTGCTAGGACCCCGGGACAGAGTTACGAGCAGTACTTC. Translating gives CSARTPGQSYEQYF.